A selection of T cell receptor beta chains follows, all from one sample in a study of brain T cells in children with intractable seizures. Profiled with immunoSEQ multiplex PCR; TCRdb holds only in-frame clones, not every one. Among some 64,000 clones listed, approximately 95% were seen once. The material was peripheral blood, obtained at surgery. These receptors were collected from a boy less than two years old with focal cortical dysplasia and intractable seizures. CDR3s include the opening cysteine and the closing phenylalanine or tryptophan. Each record gives: clone size, J gene, D gene, V gene, CDR3 DNA, CDR3 protein. A D gene is named only where the DNA matches it firmly. Size values are once, few and many counts, or a class for expanded clones, and some rows have none.

clone size: NA; J gene: TRBJ1-1; D gene: NA; V gene: TRBV11-2; CDR3 DNA: TGTGCCAGCGGGAGCACTGAAGCTTTCTTT; CDR3 protein: CASGSTEAFF
clone size: NA; J gene: TRBJ2-4; D gene: TRBD2; V gene: TRBV4-1; CDR3 DNA: TGCGCCAGCAGCCAACTAGCGGGGGCCAAAAACATTCAGTACTTC; CDR3 protein: CASSQLAGAKNIQYF
clone size: NA; J gene: TRBJ2-2; D gene: NA; V gene: TRBV19; CDR3 DNA: TGTGCCAGTAGTATCGGAGGCAGGGGTAACACCGGGGAGCTGTTTTTT; CDR3 protein: CASSIGGRGNTGELFF
clone size: NA; J gene: TRBJ1-2; D gene: NA; V gene: TRBV6-5; CDR3 DNA: TGTGCCAGCAGCGCGAGGACAGCCAGGGACTATGGCTACACCTTC; CDR3 protein: CASSARTARDYGYTF
clone size: NA; J gene: TRBJ2-3; D gene: TRBD2; V gene: TRBV4-1; CDR3 DNA: TGCGCCAGCAGCCAAGACATCGGGGGGGGCACAGATACGCAGTATTTT; CDR3 protein: CASSQDIGGGTDTQYF
clone size: NA; J gene: TRBJ2-5; D gene: NA; V gene: TRBV15; CDR3 DNA: TGTGCCACCAGCAGAATCCTTACCACTCAAGAGACCCAGTACTTC; CDR3 protein: CATSRILTTQETQYF
clone size: NA; J gene: TRBJ2-2; D gene: TRBD2; V gene: TRBV19; CDR3 DNA: TGTGCCAGTAGTATAGTGACTAGCGGCGGGGAGCTGTTTTTT; CDR3 protein: CASSIVTSGGELFF
clone size: once; J gene: TRBJ2-7; D gene: NA; V gene: TRBV6-1; CDR3 DNA: TGTGCCAGCAGTGATTCCCTCCCCTCCTACGAGCAGTACTTC; CDR3 protein: CASSDSLPSYEQYF
clone size: NA; J gene: TRBJ1-5; D gene: TRBD1; V gene: TRBV20-1; CDR3 DNA: TGCAGTGCTAGTAGCGACAGGGCGTTTCAGCCCCAGCATTTT; CDR3 protein: CSASSDRAFQPQHF
clone size: NA; J gene: TRBJ1-2; D gene: TRBD1; V gene: TRBV4-2; CDR3 DNA: TGTGCCAGCAGCCAAGCTACAGGGGGCTCGAACTATGGCTACACCTTC; CDR3 protein: CASSQATGGSNYGYTF
clone size: NA; J gene: TRBJ2-1; D gene: NA; V gene: TRBV6-6; CDR3 DNA: TGTGCCAGCAGTTTCCCGGGGCTTACTGAGCAGTTCTTC; CDR3 protein: CASSFPGLTEQFF
clone size: once; J gene: TRBJ2-5; D gene: TRBD1; V gene: TRBV19; CDR3 DNA: TGTGCCAGTAGCAAGACAGGGAAAGAGACCCAGTACTTC; CDR3 protein: CASSKTGKETQYF
clone size: NA; J gene: TRBJ2-3; D gene: TRBD1; V gene: TRBV28; CDR3 DNA: TGTGCCAGCAGTTATCTAAGTCGGACAGGGGGCACAGATACGCAGTATTTT; CDR3 protein: CASSYLSRTGGTDTQYF
clone size: NA; J gene: TRBJ1-2; D gene: NA; V gene: TRBV2; CDR3 DNA: TGTGCCAGCAGTTGGGGGGGCAACTATGGCTACACCTTC; CDR3 protein: CASSWGGNYGYTF
clone size: NA; J gene: TRBJ2-3; D gene: NA; V gene: TRBV7-2; CDR3 DNA: TGTGCCAGCAGCTTAGAAGTAGGAGATACGCAGTATTTT; CDR3 protein: CASSLEVGDTQYF
clone size: NA; J gene: TRBJ2-7; D gene: TRBD1; V gene: TRBV7-2; CDR3 DNA: TGTGCCAGCAGCTCCCAAGGGACAGCACCCCCCTTC; CDR3 protein: CASSSQGTAPPF
clone size: NA; J gene: TRBJ1-2; D gene: TRBD1; V gene: TRBV5-5; CDR3 DNA: TGTGCCAGCAGCTCCTCGACAGGGTTGGGTGGCTACACCTTC; CDR3 protein: CASSSSTGLGGYTF
clone size: NA; J gene: TRBJ2-2; D gene: NA; V gene: TRBV6-5; CDR3 DNA: TGTGCCAGCAGTTACGTTACGGGGACCGGGGAGCTGTTTTTT; CDR3 protein: CASSYVTGTGELFF
clone size: once; J gene: TRBJ2-7; D gene: NA; V gene: TRBV11-2; CDR3 DNA: TGTGCCAGCCTGGACGGTAGCTCCTACGAGCAGTACTTC; CDR3 protein: CASLDGSSYEQYF
clone size: NA; J gene: TRBJ2-7; D gene: TRBD2; V gene: TRBV28; CDR3 DNA: TGTGCCAGCTTACCCACTAGCGGGACTTTCTCCTACGAGCAGTACTTC; CDR3 protein: CASLPTSGTFSYEQYF
clone size: NA; J gene: TRBJ2-7; D gene: NA; V gene: TRBV7-8; CDR3 DNA: TGTGCCTCCGGGAGTCTATACGAGCAGTACTTC; CDR3 protein: CASGSLYEQYF
clone size: NA; J gene: TRBJ2-4; D gene: NA; V gene: TRBV11-3; CDR3 DNA: TGTGCCAGCAGCCCTCGTAGCGGGGACAGGGTGTCGGACATTCAGTACTTC; CDR3 protein: CASSPRSGDRVSDIQYF
clone size: NA; J gene: TRBJ2-1; D gene: NA; V gene: TRBV6-5; CDR3 DNA: TGTGCCAGCAGTCCGCCGAGTGAAACCAATGAGCAGTTCTTC; CDR3 protein: CASSPPSETNEQFF
clone size: NA; J gene: TRBJ2-7; D gene: NA; V gene: TRBV28; CDR3 DNA: TGTGCCAGCAGTTTATCGGCCGGGACACTAATCTCCTACGAGCAGTACTTC; CDR3 protein: CASSLSAGTLISYEQYF
clone size: NA; J gene: TRBJ2-4; D gene: NA; V gene: TRBV7-9; CDR3 DNA: TGTGCCAGCAGCTTCGCAGAAGTTGGGAACATTCAGTACTTC; CDR3 protein: CASSFAEVGNIQYF
clone size: NA; J gene: TRBJ2-7; D gene: NA; V gene: TRBV19; CDR3 DNA: TGTGCCAGTAGTGCAGCCCACGACTCCTACGAGCAGTACTTC; CDR3 protein: CASSAAHDSYEQYF
clone size: NA; J gene: TRBJ2-7; D gene: TRBD2; V gene: TRBV11-2; CDR3 DNA: TGTGCCAGCAGCAACCTAGCGGGGCCTTCCTACGAGCAGCACTTC; CDR3 protein: CASSNLAGPSYEQHF
clone size: NA; J gene: TRBJ2-3; D gene: NA; V gene: TRBV7-8; CDR3 DNA: TGTGCCAGCAGCTCCCGACTGACTAGCACAGATACGCAGTATTTT; CDR3 protein: CASSSRLTSTDTQYF
clone size: once; J gene: TRBJ1-1; D gene: NA; V gene: TRBV10-3; CDR3 DNA: TGTGCCATCAGTGAGTCGAGGGGAAGGACTGAAGCTTTCTTT; CDR3 protein: CAISESRGRTEAFF
clone size: NA; J gene: TRBJ2-1; D gene: NA; V gene: TRBV25-1; CDR3 DNA: TGTGCCAGCATCCCGAGCTCCTACAATGAGCAGTTCTTC; CDR3 protein: CASIPSSYNEQFF
clone size: NA; J gene: TRBJ2-2; D gene: TRBD2; V gene: TRBV18; CDR3 DNA: TGTGCCAGCTCACCAGGAGCGGGGGACACCGGGGAGCTGTTTTTT; CDR3 protein: CASSPGAGDTGELFF
clone size: NA; J gene: TRBJ2-3; D gene: NA; V gene: TRBV5-1; CDR3 DNA: TGCGCCAGCAGCTTGGAGGGGGGTACAGATACGCAGTATTTT; CDR3 protein: CASSLEGGTDTQYF
clone size: NA; J gene: TRBJ2-3; D gene: TRBD2; V gene: TRBV7-6; CDR3 DNA: TGTGCCAGCAGCTCTCTAGCGGTTAGCACAGATACGCAGTATTTT; CDR3 protein: CASSSLAVSTDTQYF
clone size: NA; J gene: TRBJ2-5; D gene: NA; V gene: TRBV5-1; CDR3 DNA: TGCGCCAGCAGCTTGGCCTGGGCGGGACAAGAGACCCAGTACTTC; CDR3 protein: CASSLAWAGQETQYF
clone size: NA; J gene: TRBJ2-1; D gene: TRBD2; V gene: TRBV7-9; CDR3 DNA: TGTGCCAGCAGCCCCCGACTAGCGGGAGGCGAATACAATGAGCAGTTCTTC; CDR3 protein: CASSPRLAGGEYNEQFF
clone size: NA; J gene: TRBJ2-7; D gene: NA; V gene: TRBV27; CDR3 DNA: TGTGCCAGCAGAGGATTCCTCTACGAGCAGTACTTC; CDR3 protein: CASRGFLYEQYF
clone size: NA; J gene: TRBJ2-3; D gene: TRBD1; V gene: TRBV7-2; CDR3 DNA: TGTGCCAGCAGCGATGAAACAGGGGCCGCGAGTGGGACGCAGTATTTT; CDR3 protein: CASSDETGAASGTQYF
clone size: NA; J gene: TRBJ1-2; D gene: TRBD1; V gene: TRBV27; CDR3 DNA: TGTGCCAGCAGACCTATCGGACAGGCGGACCTTAACTATGGCTACACCTTC; CDR3 protein: CASRPIGQADLNYGYTF
clone size: NA; J gene: TRBJ2-2; D gene: TRBD2; V gene: TRBV2; CDR3 DNA: TGTGCCAGCACTCGGGACTCGGGAGGCACCGGGGAGCTGTTTTTT; CDR3 protein: CASTRDSGGTGELFF
clone size: NA; J gene: TRBJ1-4; D gene: NA; V gene: TRBV19; CDR3 DNA: TGTGCCAGTAGTATTAGGATCTCTACTAATGAAAAACTGTTTTTT; CDR3 protein: CASSIRISTNEKLFF
clone size: NA; J gene: TRBJ2-5; D gene: NA; V gene: TRBV3-1/TRBV3-2; CDR3 DNA: TGTGCCAGCAGCCTCGGTGCGGAGACCCAGTACTTC; CDR3 protein: CASSLGAETQYF
clone size: once; J gene: TRBJ1-1; D gene: NA; V gene: TRBV19; CDR3 DNA: TGTGCCAGTAGTCCCCTGGAGGGGTCAAGCGCTGAAGCTTTCTTT; CDR3 protein: CASSPLEGSSAEAFF
clone size: NA; J gene: TRBJ2-1; D gene: TRBD2; V gene: TRBV5-4; CDR3 DNA: TGTGCCAGCAGCAACACGGGACTAGCCTACAATGAGCAGTTCTTC; CDR3 protein: CASSNTGLAYNEQFF
clone size: NA; J gene: TRBJ2-5; D gene: NA; V gene: TRBV2; CDR3 DNA: TGTGCCAGCCCCGGGGCGAGGGATCAAGAGACCCAGTACTTC; CDR3 protein: CASPGARDQETQYF
clone size: NA; J gene: TRBJ1-6; D gene: NA; V gene: TRBV5-1; CDR3 DNA: TGCGCCAGCAGCTTGGCGACTAATTCACCCCTCCACTTT; CDR3 protein: CASSLATNSPLHF
clone size: NA; J gene: TRBJ1-3; D gene: NA; V gene: TRBV5-6; CDR3 DNA: TGTGCCAGCAGCTTGGTGACAGGCCAGGCGACCATATATTTT; CDR3 protein: CASSLVTGQATIYF
clone size: NA; J gene: TRBJ2-7; D gene: NA; V gene: TRBV27; CDR3 DNA: TGTGCCAGCAGTTTCGGCACCCACTACGAGCAGTACTTC; CDR3 protein: CASSFGTHYEQYF
clone size: NA; J gene: TRBJ2-5; D gene: NA; V gene: TRBV4-3; CDR3 DNA: TGCGCCAGCAGCCAAGGTTACGGTTCCAGAGAGACCCAGTACTTC; CDR3 protein: CASSQGYGSRETQYF
clone size: NA; J gene: TRBJ2-6; D gene: NA; V gene: TRBV24-1; CDR3 DNA: TGTGCCACCAGTGATACCCACTATTCAGGGTCTGGGGCCAACGTCCTGACTTTC; CDR3 protein: CATSDTHYSGSGANVLTF
clone size: NA; J gene: TRBJ1-1; D gene: TRBD1; V gene: TRBV4-2; CDR3 DNA: TGTGCCAGCAGCCCAGGGACAGGGAGTTTCACTGAAGCTTTCTTT; CDR3 protein: CASSPGTGSFTEAFF
clone size: NA; J gene: TRBJ1-1; D gene: NA; V gene: TRBV19; CDR3 DNA: TGTGCCAGTAGTCTCCAGGGCCCTCGAGGCGCTGAAGCTTTCTTT; CDR3 protein: CASSLQGPRGAEAFF
clone size: NA; J gene: TRBJ2-7; D gene: TRBD2; V gene: TRBV11-2; CDR3 DNA: TGTGCCAGCAGCTACGGTCTAGCGGAGTACTACGAGCAGTACTTC; CDR3 protein: CASSYGLAEYYEQYF
clone size: NA; J gene: TRBJ2-7; D gene: NA; V gene: TRBV11-2; CDR3 DNA: TGTGCCAGCAGCTTAGTGAGGGCACAGGGATTAGGGGAGCAGTACTTC; CDR3 protein: CASSLVRAQGLGEQYF
clone size: NA; J gene: TRBJ2-7; D gene: NA; V gene: TRBV5-1; CDR3 DNA: TGCGCCAGCAGCTCCTCAGGGAGCTCCTACGAGCAGTACTTC; CDR3 protein: CASSSSGSSYEQYF